This is a list of T cell receptor beta chains from one sample in a study of CXCR3-negative and CXCR3-positive naive CD8 T cells. Each CDR3 protein gets one entry in TCRdb, which reprocessed the 5' RACE reads and gives no DNA. Recorded here are about 130,000 distinct CDR3 sequences; the top ten clones represent 0.59%. Sequencing used naive CXCR3+ CD8+ T cells from blood. Receptors originate from a human donor in good health. Some clones in this sample may be carry-over from other donors' samples. CDR3s include the opening cysteine and the closing phenylalanine or tryptophan.

len,v_gene,j_gene,CDR3aa
16,TRBV20-1,TRBJ2-1,CSATPSGGASYNEQFF
15,TRBV7-9,TRBJ2-7,CASSSPGTGGYEQYF
12,TRBV29-1,TRBJ2-4,CSGTTEKNIQYF
15,TRBV4-3,TRBJ2-1,CASSHNRGSYNEQFF
18,TRBV5-4,TRBJ2-1,CASSFSWVGTGSYNEQFF
12,TRBV28,TRBJ2-1,CASSPGGREQFF
16,TRBV28,TRBJ2-7,CASSSLPGLAAYEQYF
13,TRBV29-1,TRBJ1-2,CSVEDQGLYGYTF
14,TRBV27,TRBJ1-3,CASSAQGKGNTIYF
13,TRBV9,TRBJ2-1,CASSASGINEQFF
15,TRBV4-3,TRBJ2-7,CASSQETEKTYEQYF
13,TRBV20-1,TRBJ2-7,CSATSTLIHEQYF
17,TRBV6-4,TRBJ2-7,CASNDPILRDRGYEQYF
13,TRBV29-1,TRBJ1-1,CSAPGQAGTEAFF
14,TRBV6-5,TRBJ2-7,CASSPDRASYEQYF
14,TRBV20-1,TRBJ1-6,CSATGYNYNSPLHF
16,TRBV7-9,TRBJ2-3,CASSPSTGVSTDTQYF
17,TRBV5-1,TRBJ2-7,CARVEPAKLRQGGEQYF
16,TRBV7-2,TRBJ1-3,CASSPNSGTAGNTIYF
16,TRBV3-1,TRBJ2-1,CASSPLEGGSYNEQFF
16,TRBV6-5,TRBJ2-3,CASSPPGLGVTDTQYF
13,TRBV5-1,TRBJ1-1,CASSLPGSPEAFF
13,TRBV5-5,TRBJ2-2,CASSSGWTGELFF
15,TRBV27,TRBJ2-7,CASRPTGGVSYEQYF
14,TRBV19,TRBJ1-1,CASSIQGANTEAFF
12,TRBV20-1,TRBJ2-7,CSIGDSTYEQYF
16,TRBV20-1,TRBJ1-1,CSARDLSLDSLNEAFF
13,TRBV7-6,TRBJ1-3,CASSLESGNTIYF
15,TRBV4-1,TRBJ2-1,CASSQDPGLVWEQFF
11,TRBV28,TRBJ1-1,CASSYSTEAFF
17,TRBV5-4,TRBJ2-7,CASSSNNLAGGFYEQYF
13,TRBV20-1,TRBJ1-5,CSAREGSNQPQHF
16,TRBV4-1,TRBJ1-2,CASSQDSQGARYGYTF
13,TRBV7-9,TRBJ2-1,CASSLGTLNEQFF
13,TRBV29-1,TRBJ1-4,CSVETRDDEKLFF
18,TRBV12-3/TRBV12-4,TRBJ1-1,CASTGGGEWSSMNTEAFF
13,TRBV12-3/TRBV12-4,TRBJ2-1,CASLMGLYNEQFF
13,TRBV29-1,TRBJ1-1,CSVDRGMNTEAFF
15,TRBV10-3,TRBJ2-1,CAISDRAGEYNEQFF